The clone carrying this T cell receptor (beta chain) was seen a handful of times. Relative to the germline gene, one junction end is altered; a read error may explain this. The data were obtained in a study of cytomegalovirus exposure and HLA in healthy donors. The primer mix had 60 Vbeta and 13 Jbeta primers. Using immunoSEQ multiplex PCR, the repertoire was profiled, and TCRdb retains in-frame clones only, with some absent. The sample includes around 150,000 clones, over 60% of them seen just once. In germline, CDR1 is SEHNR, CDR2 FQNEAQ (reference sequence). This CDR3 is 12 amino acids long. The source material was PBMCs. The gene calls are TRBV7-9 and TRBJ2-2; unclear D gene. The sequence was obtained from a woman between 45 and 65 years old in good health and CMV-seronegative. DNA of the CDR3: TGTGCCAGCAGTTTAGAGCACGGGGAGCTGTTTTTT. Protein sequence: CASSLEHGELFF.